Below, 23 T cell receptor beta chains from the same sample are listed, as sequenced in a study of shared clonotypes between healthy human individuals. Using immunoSEQ multiplex PCR, the repertoire was profiled, and TCRdb retains in-frame clones only, with some absent. The sample gives 2 million to 2.5 million clones, around 95% of which show up once; roughly 0.13% is in the top ten. The sequenced sample was naive CD4+ T cells sorted from blood. As for subset: CD45RA+ positively selected. The receptor set was obtained from a man between 18 and 29 years old in good health.

This clone was picked up one time. The chain carries TRBV30 and TRBJ1-5; D gene unclear. This CDR3 spans 12 amino acids. Germline V gene lookup returns CDR1 GTSNPN and CDR2 SVGIG (reference sequence). The V gene lost 3 bases and the J gene lost 5 bases, with 8 bases spanning the gap. CDR3 DNA: TGTGCCTGGAGCGTAAACGATCAGCCCCAGCATTTT. It specifies CAWSVNDQPQHF.

This clone was found once. V gene TRBV5-1 combines with J gene TRBJ1-4; D might be TRBD1 (5 bases). The CDR3 runs 14 residues. The V end was cut by 0 bases, the J end by 8 bases, with 11 bases between. Germline V lookup: CDR1 SGHRS, CDR2 YFSETQ. Written as DNA, the CDR3 is TGCGCCAGCAGCTTGGGCAGGGTTGGGGAAAAACTGTTTTTT. Amino acid sequence: CASSLGRVGEKLFF.

The chain uses TRBV11-2 and TRBJ2-2; D tentatively reads TRBD1 or TRBD2 (6 bases each). The V end lost 5 bases, the J end lost 1 base, and 14 bases lay between the germline ends. Germline assignment: CDR1 SGHAT and CDR2 FQNNGV. The CDR3 has 16 residues. The DNA for the CDR3 is TGTGCCAGCAGCCCAGGAGGGGGTCGGAACACCGGGGAGCTGTTTTTT. This translates into CASSPGGGRNTGELFF.

J is TRBJ2-3 and V is TRBV7-9, with TRBD2 identical over 13 bases. Losses at the gene ends were 8 bases for V and 4 bases for J; bases not matched to a gene: 18. This CDR3 has 19 residues. Germline values: CDR1 SEHNR, CDR2 FQNEAQ (reference sequence). Here the CDR3 reads CASGTGLLGLAGRSDTQYF. CDR3 coding DNA: TGTGCCAGCGGAACAGGACTCCTGGGACTAGCGGGAAGGTCAGATACGCAGTATTTT.

The gene calls are TRBV10-1 and TRBJ2-3; the match to TRBD2 covers 10 bases. The trim removed 1 base at V and 3 bases at J, leaving 4 bases unmatched. The germline gives CDR1 WNHNN, CDR2 SYGVQD (reference sequence). This CDR3 has 16 residues. CDR3 loop: CASSEFASGRTDTQYF. In DNA form, the CDR3 reads TGCGCCAGCAGTGAGTTCGCTAGCGGGAGAACAGATACGCAGTATTTT.

The chain combines TRBV27 with TRBJ1-4; no definite D call. The V gene lost 5 bases and the J gene lost 5 bases, with 9 bases spanning the gap. The CDR3 extends over 13 amino acids. The V gene's germline CDR1 is MNHEY and CDR2 SMNVEV (reference sequence). Here the CDR3 DNA reads TGTGCCAGCAGTGACCGTTACAATGAAAAACTGTTTTTT. Its translation: CASSDRYNEKLFF.

The chain has TRBV2 and TRBJ2-3; the D gene is possibly TRBD2 (5 bases). The CDR3 contains 16 residues. The V gene lost 6 bases and the J gene lost 0 bases, with 16 bases spanning the gap. The germline V gene has CDR1 SNHLY and CDR2 FYNNEI. CDR3 sequence reads: CASRVYSSGSTDTQYF. DNA for the CDR3: TGTGCCAGCAGGGTATATTCATCGGGAAGCACAGATACGCAGTATTTT.

CDR3 region: CAISEILTASNQPQHF. DNA of the CDR3: TGTGCCATCAGTGAAATATTGACGGCTAGCAATCAGCCCCAGCATTTT. The chain has TRBV10-3 and TRBJ1-5, with D uncertain. Germline CDR1 and CDR2: ENHRY and SYGVKD. Trimming cost V 3 bases and J 0 bases, with 12 bases left between them. There are 16 residues in the CDR3.

The rearrangement links TRBV7-2 to TRBJ1-1; 7 positions match TRBD1. J gave up 0 bases and V 5 bases, and 6 bases lay outside the gene matches. Germline CDR1 reads SGHTA; CDR2 reads FQGNSA. The CDR3 is 15 residues long. The CDR3 nucleotides read TGTGCCAGCAGCCTAACCCAGGGGGTGAACACTGAAGCTTTCTTT. Protein: CASSLTQGVNTEAFF.

V and J are TRBV27 and TRBJ2-6; D is perhaps TRBD1 or TRBD2 (5 bases each). The CDR3 runs 15 residues. CDR1 and CDR2 (germline): MNHEY, SMNVEV (reference sequence). The V and J ends lost 5 bases and 2 bases respectively, with 10 bases between them. The CDR3 sequence: CASSPSGPGANVLTF. In nucleotides, the CDR3 is TGTGCCAGCAGTCCCTCGGGGCCTGGGGCCAACGTCCTGACTTTC.

This sequence joins TRBV28 and TRBJ1-2, with 12 bases lining up with TRBD1. Losses at the gene ends were 1 base for V and 6 bases for J; bases not matched to a gene: 6. From germline, CDR1 is MDHEN and CDR2 SYDVKM. This CDR3 spans 16 amino acids. The DNA of the CDR3 is TGTGCCAGCAGTTTATCCTCCGGGACAGGGGGCGATGGCTACACCTTC. It yields the protein CASSLSSGTGGDGYTF.

The chain carries TRBV7-2 and TRBJ2-7, with 9 nucleotides matching TRBD2. V lost 5 bases, J lost 3 bases, and 20 bases stayed unmatched. Germline lookup yields CDR1 SGHTA and CDR2 FQGNSA. This CDR3 is built from 19 residues. The CDR3 nucleotides are TGTGCCAGCAGCCGCTCGCGGGGGGGAACGTACTATGGGTACTACGAGCAGTACTTC. It specifies CASSRSRGGTYYGYYEQYF.

The chain uses TRBV4-3 and TRBJ2-7, with 7 bases aligning to TRBD2. The CDR3 sequence is 16 residues long. V trimming: 2 bases; J trimming: 6 bases; junction bases outside the gene matches: 13. Looked up from germline, CDR1 is LGHNA and CDR2 is YSLEER. CDR3 region: CASSQLPGTTPGEQYF. As DNA, the CDR3 is TGCGCCAGCAGCCAACTGCCTGGGACTACTCCTGGCGAGCAGTACTTC.

The gene calls are TRBV7-9 and TRBJ2-4, with D uncertain. The V and J ends lost 1 base and 8 bases respectively, with 12 bases between them. Germline lookup yields CDR1 SEHNR and CDR2 FQNEAQ (reference sequence). The CDR3 length is 14 residues. CDR3 DNA: TGTGCCAGCAGCTTAGATCGGGTGCCCGACATTCAGTACTTC. It yields the protein CASSLDRVPDIQYF.

The chain joins TRBV6-1 to TRBJ1-2; D remains ambiguous. This CDR3 has 14 amino acids. V was pared by 2 bases and J by 4 bases, with 11 bases between. CDR1 is MNHNS, CDR2 SASEGT, per germline. The CDR3: CASSENPGTYGYTF. The CDR3 DNA reads TGTGCCAGCAGTGAAAACCCTGGCACCTATGGCTACACCTTC.

The V and J genes are TRBV7-9 and TRBJ1-2; no clear D gene. Per the germline V gene, CDR1 is SEHNR and CDR2 is FQNEAQ (reference sequence). This CDR3 has 15 amino acids. The V and J ends lost 5 bases and 0 bases respectively, with 13 bases between them. CDR3 bases: TGTGCCAGCAGCCTTGACACAACCTCTAACTATGGCTACACCTTC. Protein product: CASSLDTTSNYGYTF.

The chain employs TRBV4-1 and TRBJ1-5; D gene uncertain. CDR1 is MGHRA and CDR2 is YSYEKL in the germline V gene. This CDR3 has 16 residues. Trimming left V 2 bases short and J 2 bases short, with 13 bases between. CDR3 DNA: TGCGCCAGCAGCCAACTTGGGGAAAGAGGCAATCAGCCCCAGCATTTT. Its protein is CASSQLGERGNQPQHF.

CDR3 in DNA: TGTGCCAGTAGTATAGGTCGGAATGAGCAGTTCTTC. Protein product: CASSIGRNEQFF. This sequence joins TRBV19 and TRBJ2-1, with D uncertain. Trimming cost V 1 base and J 7 bases, with 5 bases left between them. The CDR3 is 12 amino acids. Germline lookup yields CDR1 LNHDA and CDR2 SQIVND (reference sequence).

The chain employs TRBV6-1 and TRBJ2-2; tentatively, D is TRBD2 (6 bases). Germline V lookup: CDR1 MNHNS, CDR2 SASEGT. V lost 6 bases and J 4 bases, leaving 12 bases between the germline ends. This CDR3 has 14 residues. DNA of the CDR3: TGTGCCAGCAGATCCCTAGCGATCACCGGGGAGCTGTTTTTT. As protein: CASRSLAITGELFF.

The chain uses TRBV30 and TRBJ2-7, with D uncertain. This CDR3 is 14 amino acids long. V lost 3 bases and J 2 bases, leaving 14 bases between the germline ends. The germline gives CDR1 GTSNPN, CDR2 SVGIG (reference sequence). The CDR3 nucleotides are TGTGCCTGGAGGGCGCCTCTTTCCCCCTACGAGCAGTACTTC. This encodes CAWRAPLSPYEQYF.

This clone showed up just once. The gene calls are TRBV5-1 and TRBJ2-1, with 7 bases that match TRBD1. Germline CDR1 SGHRS, CDR2 YFSETQ. With V trimmed by 0 bases and J by 4 bases, 10 bases remained unmatched. The CDR3 is 17 residues long. CDR3 sequence reads: CASSLEPDRVGYNEQFF. CDR3 nucleotide sequence: TGCGCCAGCAGCTTGGAACCCGACAGGGTAGGGTACAATGAGCAGTTCTTC.

On this clone: At the DNA level, this CDR3 is encoded by other sequences in the same sample as well. This chain links TRBV5-1 with TRBJ2-3; D is uncertain. The CDR3 spans 13 residues. V lost 2 bases and J 2 bases, leaving 6 bases between the germline ends. Germline V CDR1 and CDR2: SGHRS, YFSETQ. CDR3 amino acids: CASSLGFTDTQYF. Written as DNA, the CDR3 is TGCGCCAGCAGCTTAGGCTTCACAGATACGCAGTATTTT.

The chain couples TRBV7-8 to TRBJ2-7, with TRBD1 matching over 10 bases. The V gene's germline CDR1 is SGHVS and CDR2 FQNEAQ. CDR3 length: 14 amino acids. Trimming removed 4 bases from V and 9 bases from J; junction bases left unmatched: 9. CDR3 DNA sequence: TGTGCCAGCAGCTATGCCGGGACAGGGGTACGGCAGTACTTC. Residues: CASSYAGTGVRQYF.